This TCR beta chain was retrieved from a study of human T cells and chemical hapten exposure. About the study: The sensitizer, 2% DPC, was used on roughly 2 cm by roughly 2 cm of upper inner arm skin.

Germline CDR1 is SGHNT and CDR2 is YYREEE (reference sequence). The CDR3 is made up of 12 amino acids. V was shortened by 3 bases and J by 6 bases, with 7 bases between the two germline ends. Unique molecular identifiers were linked by the library to individual cDNA molecules. In the authors' workflow: Ranging from roughly 23,224 to 690,600, TCR counts per sample had a median value of roughly 96,000. One entry per CDR3 protein, called by TCRdb with MiXCR from the RACE reads. These V and J calls originate from TCRdb's pipeline instead of the authors' own analysis. Of fewer than 500,000 distinct CDR3 sequences in the sample, 4.8% were seen once. This clonotype was found many times. This sample's time point: patch test 1, 2 weeks after DPC sensitization. Treatment defined: therapeutic diphenylcyclopropenone sensitization with weekly scalp DPC. The study drew its donors from alopecia patients who were 18 to 70 years old and suitable for DPC.

This chain links TRBV5-4 with TRBJ1-5, with unresolved D. The input for sequencing was whole blood, taken in connection with sensitization to the hapten diphenylcyclopropenone (DPC). This sequence originates from a woman aged 45-59 years with alopecia areata. Some clones in this sample may be carry-over from other donors' samples. The CDR3 loop is CASSYAVQPQHF. For the CDR3, the DNA is TGTGCCAGCAGCTACGCCGTTCAGCCCCAGCATTTT.